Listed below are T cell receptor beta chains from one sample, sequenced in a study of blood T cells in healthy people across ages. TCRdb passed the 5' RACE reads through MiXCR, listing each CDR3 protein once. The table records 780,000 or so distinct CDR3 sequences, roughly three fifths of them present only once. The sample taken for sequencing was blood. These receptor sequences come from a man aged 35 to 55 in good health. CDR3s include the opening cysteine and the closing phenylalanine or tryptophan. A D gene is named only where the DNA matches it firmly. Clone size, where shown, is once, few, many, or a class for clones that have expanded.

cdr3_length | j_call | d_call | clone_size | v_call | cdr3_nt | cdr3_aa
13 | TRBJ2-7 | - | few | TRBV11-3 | TGTGCCAGCAGCTTAGGTCCCCTCTACGAGCAGTACTTC | CASSLGPLYEQYF
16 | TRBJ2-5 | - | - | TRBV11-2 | TGTGCCAGCAGCCGAGTCCAACAGGTGGACCAAGAGACCCAGTACTTC | CASSRVQQVDQETQYF
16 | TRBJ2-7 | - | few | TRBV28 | TGTGCCAGCGGCCCCGTATCTTCAGCATATCGCTACGAGCAGTACTTC | CASGPVSSAYRYEQYF
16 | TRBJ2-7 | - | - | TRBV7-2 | TGTGCCAGCAGCTCTGGGGTAGGACGCCCCTCCTACGAGCAGTACTTC | CASSSGVGRPSYEQYF
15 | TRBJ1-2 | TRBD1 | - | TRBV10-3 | TGTGCCATCAGGGCACAGGGGTGGGGGTACTATGGCTACACCTTC | CAIRAQGWGYYGYTF
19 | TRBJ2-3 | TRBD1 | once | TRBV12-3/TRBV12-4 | TGTGCCAGCGGTTTAAACCTAGAGGGACAGCTTAAAGGGGGAGATACGCAGTATTTT | CASGLNLEGQLKGGDTQYF
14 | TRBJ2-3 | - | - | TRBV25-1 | TGTGCCAGCAGTGACTCCCATCTTTTGGGTACGCAGTATTTT | CASSDSHLLGTQYF
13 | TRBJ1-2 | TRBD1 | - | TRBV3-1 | TGTGCCAGCAGCCAGGAGGGACAGGCGGGCTACACCTTC | CASSQEGQAGYTF
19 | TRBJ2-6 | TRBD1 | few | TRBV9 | TGTGCCAGCAGCCCCCGACAAGGGGGCGCGAATACTGGGGCCAACGTCCTGACTTTC | CASSPRQGGANTGANVLTF
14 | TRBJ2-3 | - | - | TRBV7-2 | TGTGCCAGCAGCTTAGAGTACCCCGCAGATACGCAGTATTTT | CASSLEYPADTQYF
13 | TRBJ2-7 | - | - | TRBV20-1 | TGCAGTGCTGGGGTCCTGAGCTCCTACGAGCAGTACTTC | CSAGVLSSYEQYF
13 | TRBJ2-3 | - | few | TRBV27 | TGTGCCAGCAGTTTAAGGGGAGAAGATACGCAGTATTTT | CASSLRGEDTQYF
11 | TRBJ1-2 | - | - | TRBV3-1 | TGTGCCAGCAGCCATCTCAGTGGCTACACCTTC | CASSHLSGYTF
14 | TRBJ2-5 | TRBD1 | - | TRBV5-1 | TGCGCCAGCATCTGGACGACAGGGGTGGAGACCCAGTACTTC | CASIWTTGVETQYF
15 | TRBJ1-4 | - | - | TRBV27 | TGTGCCAGCACCACCCTACAGGGCCTAAATGAAAAACTGTTTTTT | CASTTLQGLNEKLFF
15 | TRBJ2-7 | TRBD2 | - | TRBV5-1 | TGCGCCAGCAGCACAACTAGCGGACGGCAGGACGAGCAGTACTTC | CASSTTSGRQDEQYF
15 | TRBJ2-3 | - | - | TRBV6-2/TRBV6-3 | TGTGCCAGCAGTTACCGCGGGGTCGTCACAGATACGCAGTATTTT | CASSYRGVVTDTQYF
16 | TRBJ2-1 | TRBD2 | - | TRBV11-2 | TGTGCCAGCAGCTTAGAGCGGACTAGCCTCTACAATGAGCAGTTCTTC | CASSLERTSLYNEQFF
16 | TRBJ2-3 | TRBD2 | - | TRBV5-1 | TGCGCCAGCAGCTTGGCAACTAGCGGTAGCACAGATACGCAGTATTTT | CASSLATSGSTDTQYF
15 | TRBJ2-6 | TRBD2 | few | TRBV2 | TGTGCCAGCAGGGGGGGGGGAGCTGGGGCCAACGTCCTGACTTTC | CASRGGGAGANVLTF
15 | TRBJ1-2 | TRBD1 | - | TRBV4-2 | TGTGCCAGCAGCCCCGAGACAGGGGAGTTGCATGGCTACACCTTC | CASSPETGELHGYTF
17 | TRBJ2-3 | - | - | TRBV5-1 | TGCGCCAGCAGCCCCGACGCCGGGACAAGTTACACAGATACGCAGTATTTT | CASSPDAGTSYTDTQYF
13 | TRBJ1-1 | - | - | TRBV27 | TGTGCCAGCAGTTTATTTGGCTTACGAGAAGCTTTCTTT | CASSLFGLREAFF
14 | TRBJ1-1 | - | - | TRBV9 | TGTGCCAGCAGCGTCGGGGGAATGAACACTGAAGCTTTCTTT | CASSVGGMNTEAFF
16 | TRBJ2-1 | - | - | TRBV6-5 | TGTGCCAGCAGTTACACAGGACACCCTCTTGTGCTTGAGCAGTTCTTC | CASSYTGHPLVLEQFF
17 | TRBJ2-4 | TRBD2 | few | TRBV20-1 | TGCAGTGCAAGACTAGCGGGGGGCTCCGGGGCCAAAAACATTCAGTACTTC | CSARLAGGSGAKNIQYF
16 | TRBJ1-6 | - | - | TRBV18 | TGTGCCAGCTCACTTACCCCACAGCTGGATAATTCACCCCTCCACTTT | CASSLTPQLDNSPLHF
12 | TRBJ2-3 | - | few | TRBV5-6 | TGTGCCAGCAGCCCAATGTCAGATACGCAGTATTTT | CASSPMSDTQYF
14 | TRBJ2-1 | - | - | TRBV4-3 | TGCGCCAGCAGCCAAGATTTTCTTGACAATGAGCAGTTCTTC | CASSQDFLDNEQFF
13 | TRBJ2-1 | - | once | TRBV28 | TGTGCCAGCAGTTTAAATGTACGGCATGAGCAGTTCTTC | CASSLNVRHEQFF
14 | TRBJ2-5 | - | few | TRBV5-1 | TGCGCCAGCATGGATTGGGGGCAGGAAGAGACCCAGTACTTC | CASMDWGQEETQYF
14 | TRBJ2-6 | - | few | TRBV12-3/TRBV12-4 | TGTGCCAGCATGGTATCCTCTGGGGCCAACGTCCTGACTTTC | CASMVSSGANVLTF
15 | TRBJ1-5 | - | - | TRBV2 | TGTGCCAGCATGGGGGACGGGGATAGCAATCAGCCCCAGCATTTT | CASMGDGDSNQPQHF